This is a list of T cell receptor beta chains from one sample in a study of blood T cell repertoires in COVID-19. Sequencing used immunoSEQ multiplex PCR; TCRdb keeps in-frame clones, though not all of them. The top ten clones hold roughly a quarter of a sample with 100,000 to 150,000 clones, 65% to 90% of them seen once. Material for sequencing was peripheral blood. The source is a woman aged 80 or over with acute or convalescent COVID-19. CDR3s include the opening cysteine and the closing phenylalanine or tryptophan. The D gene is left open where the match is weak. The size field is filled for only some rows; it gives once, few, many or a size class.

cdr3_nt,cdr3_aa,v_call,d_call,j_call,clone_size
TGTGCCACCAGTTTCGGACAGGGGACAGATACGCAGTATTTT,CATSFGQGTDTQYF,TRBV24-1,TRBD1,TRBJ2-3,-
TGTGCCAGCAGCCCCGAGAGGGCTGGCAATCAGCCCCAGCATTTT,CASSPERAGNQPQHF,TRBV4-2,-,TRBJ1-5,-
TGCAGCGTTAGGGGACAGGGGAATCAGCCCCAGCATTTT,CSVRGQGNQPQHF,TRBV29-1,TRBD1,TRBJ1-5,-
TGTGCCAGCAGCCCCCTAGCGGGGGGATACAATGAGCAGTTCTTC,CASSPLAGGYNEQFF,TRBV16,TRBD2,TRBJ2-1,once
TGTGCCAGCACAGGGTTCGGGGCCAACGTCCTGACTTTC,CASTGFGANVLTF,TRBV6-6,-,TRBJ2-6,-
TGTGCCAGCTCACCACTAGCGGGGAAATCCTACGAGCAGTACTTC,CASSPLAGKSYEQYF,TRBV18,TRBD2,TRBJ2-7,-
TGCAGTGCTAGACAAAATGAAAAACTGTTTTTT,CSARQNEKLFF,TRBV20-1,-,TRBJ1-4,-
TGTGCCAGCTCACCGGGCCGGGACAGGGTTACTGAAGCTTTCTTT,CASSPGRDRVTEAFF,TRBV18,TRBD1,TRBJ1-1,-
TGTGCCAGCAGTCCGCTCACCGCGGGGGGGCACTACAATGAGCAGTTCTTC,CASSPLTAGGHYNEQFF,TRBV27,TRBD2,TRBJ2-1,-
TGCGCCAGCAGCACGTTCCAGGGCACTGAAGCTTTCTTT,CASSTFQGTEAFF,TRBV5-1,-,TRBJ1-1,once
TGCGCCAGCAGTGATGACGACAGGGTCGGAGGCTACACCTTC,CASSDDDRVGGYTF,TRBV10-2,TRBD1,TRBJ1-2,-
TGTGCCAGCTCTCAGGGGCTAGTAGAGTCACCCCTCCACTTT,CASSQGLVESPLHF,TRBV6-5,-,TRBJ1-6,-
TGTGCCAGCAGTGAAGCGCGGAACACTGAAGCTTTCTTT,CASSEARNTEAFF,TRBV2,-,TRBJ1-1,-
TGTGCCAGCAGCTTAGCTTCGTACTCGGTTTACAATGAGCAGTTCTTC,CASSLASYSVYNEQFF,TRBV7-8,-,TRBJ2-1,-
TGCGCCAGCAGCCGGAGTAGGAGCGACCAAGAGACCCAGTACTTC,CASSRSRSDQETQYF,TRBV4-1,-,TRBJ2-5,-
TGTGCCAGCAGTACAGGGTATGGCTACACCTTC,CASSTGYGYTF,TRBV28,-,TRBJ1-2,-
TGCAGCGTTGAGTTCCCCCCGGGCACAGATACGCAGTATTTT,CSVEFPPGTDTQYF,TRBV29-1,-,TRBJ2-3,-
TGTGCCAGCAGCTCCTCGACCGCAGGATCTGGCTACACCTTC,CASSSSTAGSGYTF,TRBV3-1/TRBV3-2,-,TRBJ1-2,-
TGTGCCAGCAGTTTATCGGTCAGGGCCTACGAGCAGTACTTC,CASSLSVRAYEQYF,TRBV27,-,TRBJ2-7,once
TGTGCCAGCAGCTTAATCGTCGGCGGGGGGAGCTCCTACAATGAGCAGTTCTTC,CASSLIVGGGSSYNEQFF,TRBV7-2,TRBD2,TRBJ2-1,-
TGTGCCACCAGCTCGGACGGGACACGAGAATTAAGTCATGGCTACACCTTC,CATSSDGTRELSHGYTF,TRBV15,-,TRBJ1-2,-